These 4 T cell receptor beta chains share one sample of origin, sequenced in a study of cytomegalovirus exposure and HLA in healthy donors. Primers included in the PCR were 60 Vbeta and 13 Jbeta primers. Clones were read by immunoSEQ multiplex PCR, and TCRdb kept only the in-frame ones, dropping some. The sample holds approximately 120,000 clones, roughly four fifths seen once. The sequencing input was PBMCs. All receptors come from a woman between 55 and 75 years old in good health and CMV-seropositive.

J is TRBJ2-4 and V is TRBV5-1; tentative D call: TRBD2 (6 bases). This CDR3 is 11 amino acids long. V was cut by 5 bases and J by 6 bases, with 6 bases left in between. Germline loops: CDR1 SGHRS, CDR2 YFSETQ. The CDR3 bases are TGCGCCAGCAGGGGGGGAAACATTCAGTACTTC. It specifies CASRGGNIQYF.

This chain uses TRBV6-1 with TRBJ2-7; 7 nucleotides line up with TRBD1. CDR1 is MNHNS, CDR2 SASEGT, per germline. There are 18 residues in the CDR3. Trimming took 2 bases from V and 2 from J; bases not matched to a gene: 15. CDR3 in DNA: TGTGCCAGCAGTGAACATTCTTTGGTGGGGACAGACACCTACGAGCAGTACTTC. This translates into CASSEHSLVGTDTYEQYF.

This clone appeared a single time. V gene TRBV6-6 combines with J gene TRBJ1-4; TRBD1 matches 9 bases. Germline V gene sequence: CDR1 MNHNY, CDR2 SVGAGI (reference sequence). Trimming took 7 bases from V and 8 from J; bases not matched to a gene: 5. CDR3 length: 13 amino acids. CDR3 residues: CASTRDRGEKLFF. CDR3 coding DNA: TGTGCCAGCACCCGAGACAGGGGGGAAAAACTGTTTTTT.

The J gene is TRBJ2-7, the V gene TRBV14; D is unclear. Trimming left V 1 base short and J 5 bases short, with 15 bases between. The CDR3 is made up of 15 amino acids. Looked up from germline, CDR1 is SGHDN and CDR2 is FVKESK. The CDR3 region is CASSQVPPNCDEQYF. Here the CDR3 DNA reads TGTGCCAGCAGCCAAGTCCCCCCTAATTGCGACGAGCAGTACTTC.